The entry below describes one TCR beta chain. Its target is unknown. The use of a sample-barcoded 5' primer and a J-beta primer mix characterized a second PCR of about 7 to 12 cycles. Each cDNA molecule was tagged by a template-switch adaptor with 12 random nucleotides. TCRdb reprocessed the 5' RACE reads with MiXCR, giving one entry per CDR3 protein. This sample has about 970,000 distinct CDR3 sequences, with roughly half found just once. This CDR3 spans 14 amino acids. Between the trimmed V and J ends, which lost 5 bases and 3 bases, there was a span of 13 bases. Germline-derived CDR1 and CDR2 are SGHRS and YFSETQ. The sample originates from a study of blood T cells in healthy people across ages. Study-wide results and limits: Aged donors had fewer naive CD4+ cells and lower diversity than long-lived donors. In older individuals, TCR beta diversity per million T cells was lower, falling roughly linearly with age. Researchers report that TCR beta diversity correlated strongly with naive T cell percentage.

Material: blood. The chain employs TRBV5-1 and TRBJ2-3; tentative D call: TRBD2 (5 bases). This sequence originates from a woman aged 55 to 70 in good health. CDR3 DNA: TGCGCCAGCAGTTTAGCACTAGAGACAGATACGCAGTATTTT. It yields the protein CASSLALETDTQYF.